Below are 27 T cell receptor beta chains sequenced from a single sample in a study of cytomegalovirus exposure and HLA in healthy donors (dated by TCRdb to about 2017). Libraries were constructed by the immunoSEQ multiplex PCR assay. For the multiplex PCR, a mixture combining 60 forward primers for TCR Vbeta segments and 13 reverse primers for TCR Jbeta segments was used. TCRdb stores this immuneACCESS table with in-frame sequences only. Part of the clones is absent; in the studies checked, under half of the shortfall reflects unresolved V genes, and no reason is known for the rest. The sample profile shows around 100,000 clones; approximately 70% of them were found once. The biggest ten clones account for 3.8% of the sample. The sequenced sample consisted of PBMCs. The receptors were sampled from a young man in good health and CMV-seropositive.

This chain joins TRBV30 and TRBJ2-3, with TRBD2 identical over 12 bases. This CDR3 is 17 amino acids long. The germline CDR1 and CDR2 sequences are GTSNPN and SVGIG (reference sequence). V gave up 2 bases and J gave up 6 bases; unmatched junction bases: 12. The CDR3 DNA is TGTGCCTGGAGTAAAGGGTTGACTAGCGGGGGATTGGATACGCAGTATTTT. Its translation is CAWSKGLTSGGLDTQYF.

The V gene is TRBV10-3, the J gene TRBJ1-6, with D unresolved. The length of the CDR3 is 12 residues. The V end lost 8 bases, the J end lost 7 bases, and 9 bases lay between the germline ends. Germline CDR1 and CDR2: ENHRY and SYGVKD. The CDR3 region has the DNA TGTGCCATCGCCGGAGTCAATTCACCCCTCCACTTT. This encodes CAIAGVNSPLHF.

This sequence joins TRBV15 and TRBJ2-1; TRBD2 matches 9 bases. The V segment lost 0 bases and the J segment 2 bases; nucleotides outside the gene matches: 2. The germline V gene encodes CDR1 LNHNV and CDR2 YYDKDF (reference sequence). This CDR3 comprises 16 residues. The CDR3 region is CATSRDERGAYNEQFF. For the CDR3, the DNA is TGTGCCACCAGCAGAGACGAGCGGGGGGCCTACAATGAGCAGTTCTTC.

CDR3 amino acids: CASSSRGQGPYGYTF. Written as DNA, the CDR3 is TGTGCCAGCAGCTCACGGGGACAGGGCCCCTATGGCTACACCTTC. The chain carries TRBV7-8 and TRBJ1-2, with 9 bases identical to TRBD1. CDR1 and CDR2 from the germline V gene are SGHVS and FQNEAQ. CDR3 length: 15 amino acids. J was trimmed by 4 bases and V by 4 bases; bases with no gene match: 7.

This chain joins TRBV2 and TRBJ2-7; TRBD2 is a possible D gene (6 bases). The CDR3 is made up of 13 amino acids. The V gene lost 2 bases and the J gene lost 3 bases, with 8 bases spanning the gap. Germline loops: CDR1 SNHLY, CDR2 FYNNEI. CDR3 coding DNA: TGTGCCAGCAGTGAAAGACTAGACTACGAGCAGTACTTC. Amino acids: CASSERLDYEQYF.

This chain joins TRBV2 and TRBJ2-5; the match to TRBD2 covers 7 bases. J was trimmed by 1 base and V by 8 bases; bases with no gene match: 4. This CDR3 is 13 amino acids long. Germline V gene lookup returns CDR1 SNHLY and CDR2 FYNNEI. CDR3 sequence reads: CASWLAAQETQYF. The CDR3 nucleotides read TGTGCCAGCTGGCTAGCGGCCCAAGAGACCCAGTACTTC.

V and J are TRBV6-5 and TRBJ1-1; TRBD1 matches 9 bases. Germline loops: CDR1 MNHEY, CDR2 SVGAGI. V was pared by 4 bases and J by 5 bases, with 5 bases of the junction left unmatched. This CDR3 region has 14 residues. CDR3 sequence reads: CASSWGTGRTEAFF. The CDR3 region has the DNA TGTGCCAGCAGTTGGGGGACAGGGAGGACTGAAGCTTTCTTT.

The chain combines TRBV11-3 with TRBJ2-3, with 7 bases matching TRBD2. There are 14 residues in the CDR3. CDR1 is SGHNT, CDR2 YENEEA, per germline. V lost 7 bases to trimming and J lost 3 bases; unmatched junction nucleotides: 7. The CDR3 sequence: CASKSWGGTDTQYF. CDR3 nucleotides: TGTGCCAGCAAATCCTGGGGGGGAACAGATACGCAGTATTTT.

This chain links TRBV7-9 with TRBJ2-5; 7 nucleotides agree with TRBD1. The germline gives CDR1 SEHNR, CDR2 FQNEAQ (reference sequence). The CDR3 is made up of 13 amino acids. With 5 bases clipped from V and 2 bases from J, the junction kept 2 bases outside the gene matches. The CDR3 nucleotides are TGTGCCAGCAGCGCGACAGGGCAAGAGACCCAGTACTTC. Translation: CASSATGQETQYF.

V usage is TRBV4-1 and J usage is TRBJ1-1; D uncertain. CDR3 length: 13 amino acids. Germline values: CDR1 MGHRA, CDR2 YSYEKL. Deletions cut 4 bases from V and 1 base from J, with 7 bases between. Here the CDR3 reads CASSPRENTEAFF. The CDR3 coding sequence is TGCGCCAGCAGCCCTCGGGAGAACACTGAAGCTTTCTTT.

The V call is TRBV1, the J call TRBJ1-2. TRBV1 constitutes a pseudogene. CDR3 length: 14 amino acids. The CDR3 bases are TGCACCAGCAGCCAAGACGAGGCCTATCTCGGCTACACCTTC. Encoded protein: CTSSQDEAYLGYTF.

The CDR3 region has the DNA TGTGCCAGCAGTGGACTTGGACAGGCTAACACCGGGGAGCTGTTTTTT. It is translated as CASSGLGQANTGELFF. The chain recombines TRBV6-6 with TRBJ2-2; 7 bases match TRBD1. This CDR3 is built from 16 residues. Trimming removed 5 bases from V and 2 bases from J; junction bases left unmatched: 8. CDR1 MNHNY and CDR2 SVGAGI come from the germline V gene (reference sequence).

J is TRBJ1-1 and V is TRBV7-9, with TRBD1 matching 7 bases. V shed 4 bases and J 1 base; nucleotides not matched to a gene: 6. CDR1 SEHNR and CDR2 FQNEAQ come from the germline V gene (reference sequence). This CDR3 contains 15 residues. The CDR3 DNA is TGTGCCAGCAGCTCTAATACAGGGGCGAACACTGAAGCTTTCTTT. It codes for CASSSNTGANTEAFF.

The CDR3 is CATEFRRDTGELFF. The CDR3 DNA reads TGTGCCACCGAATTCCGGCGGGACACCGGGGAGCTGTTTTTT. The chain is built from TRBV19 and TRBJ2-2; D possibly corresponds to TRBD2 (5 bases). CDR3 size: 14 residues. The germline V gene has CDR1 LNHDA and CDR2 SQIVND (reference sequence). Trimming left V 10 bases short and J 3 bases short, with 15 bases between.

The rearrangement joins TRBV29-1 to TRBJ2-3; weak D call: TRBD1 (5 bases). There are 15 residues in the CDR3. Trimming took off 7 bases at V and 0 bases at J, with 17 bases between the two ends. CDR1 SQVTM and CDR2 ANQGSEA come from the germline V gene. The CDR3 here is CSAKDTLLSTDTQYF. The CDR3 bases are TGCAGCGCTAAGGACACCCTTCTTAGCACAGATACGCAGTATTTT.

This clone was picked up a small number of times. The rearrangement links TRBV30 to TRBJ1-5; the D gene is possibly TRBD1 (6 bases). Germline-derived CDR1 and CDR2 are GTSNPN and SVGIG (reference sequence). CDR3 size: 14 residues. V was clipped by 3 bases and J by 4 bases, with 13 bases between them. CDR3: CAWSRGGGNQPQHF. The DNA of the CDR3 is TGTGCCTGGAGCCGGGGAGGGGGTAATCAGCCCCAGCATTTT. Full variable domain (outside the CDR3, taken from reference TRBV30 and TRBJ1-5): SQTIHQWPATLVQPVGSPLSLECTVEGTSNPNLYWYRQAAGRGLQLLFYSVGIGQISSEVPQNLSASRPQDRQFILSSKKLLLSDSGFYLCAWSRGGGNQPQHFGDGTRLSIL.

The V gene is TRBV4-1, the J gene TRBJ1-2; D remains unclear. CDR1 is MGHRA, CDR2 YSYEKL, per germline. V was shortened by 0 bases and J by 7 bases, with 12 bases between the two germline ends. The CDR3 length is 14 residues. The CDR3 sequence is CASSQEERVRGYTF. In nucleotides, the CDR3 is TGCGCCAGCAGCCAAGAGGAGAGGGTACGTGGCTACACCTTC.

About this clone: One end of the junction varies from germline; a read error may be responsible. This CDR3 is also generated by other DNA sequences in the sample. The J gene is TRBJ1-5, the V gene TRBV2; unclear D gene. The CDR3 totals 14 residues. Germline V gives CDR1 SNHLY, CDR2 FYNNEI. CDR3 loop: CASSETNVNQPQHF. In DNA, the CDR3 is TGTGCTAGCAGTGAGACAAACGTGAATCAGCCCCAGCATTTT.

The V call is TRBV11-3, the J call TRBJ2-3; weak D call: TRBD2 (5 bases). In germline, CDR1 is SGHNT, CDR2 YENEEA. The CDR3 loop spans 17 amino acids. Trimming stripped 3 bases from V and 0 bases from J, with 16 bases between. The CDR3 DNA follows: TGTGCCAGCAGCTTTAGCGCTAAAGCGGCTAGCACAGATACGCAGTATTTT. Protein product: CASSFSAKAASTDTQYF.

The chain couples TRBV5-1 to TRBJ1-2, with D tentatively TRBD1 (6 bases). Germline V lookup: CDR1 SGHRS, CDR2 YFSETQ. The CDR3 extends over 17 amino acids. The V end lost 2 bases, the J end lost 6 bases, and 23 bases lay between the germline ends. The CDR3 bases are TGCGCCAGCAGCTTTGGCACAGGGCTCACCTTAAAGAATGGCTACACCTTC. Protein sequence: CASSFGTGLTLKNGYTF.

This clone was found a few times. The rearrangement links TRBV19 to TRBJ1-3; no clear D. CDR1 LNHDA and CDR2 SQIVND come from the germline V gene (reference sequence). V lost 9 bases to trimming and J lost 0 bases, with 12 bases between them. The CDR3 is 14 amino acids. CDR3: CASQGSFSGNTIYF. The CDR3 nucleotides are TGTGCCAGCCAAGGGAGCTTCTCTGGAAACACCATATATTTT.

This clone was detected only once. The chain combines TRBV6-5 with TRBJ1-5; weak D call: TRBD1 (6 bases). CDR1 is MNHEY and CDR2 is SVGAGI in the germline V gene. The CDR3 contains 15 residues. V was shortened by 7 bases and J by 7 bases, with 20 bases between the two germline ends. The CDR3, as DNA: TGTGCCAGCACCTCTAGGGAGGGGGTAAGACAGCCCCAGCATTTT. Protein product: CASTSREGVRQPQHF.

CDR3 bases: TGCGCCAGCAGCCAGGCTCAGGGGGCCACTGAAGCTTTCTTT. Translated, it gives CASSQAQGATEAFF. The gene calls are TRBV4-1 and TRBJ1-1; 8 bases fit TRBD1. CDR1 and CDR2 (germline): MGHRA, YSYEKL. With V trimmed by 3 bases and J by 4 bases, 4 bases remained unmatched. The CDR3 is 14 amino acids.

The gene calls are TRBV9 and TRBJ2-1, with 9 bases lining up with TRBD1. The CDR3 contains 13 residues. V lost 0 bases, J lost 12 bases, and 4 bases stayed unmatched. The germline V gene encodes CDR1 SGDLS and CDR2 YYNGEE. The CDR3 nucleotides are TGTGCCAGCAGCGTAGGACAGGGGGTCGGGCAGTTCTTC. It translates to CASSVGQGVGQFF.

The CDR3 nucleotides read TGTGCCAGCAGCTTTAGACAGGGGGCGGTTGGTGAGCAGTTCTTC. Translated, it gives CASSFRQGAVGEQFF. The chain employs TRBV7-8 and TRBJ2-1, with TRBD1 identical over 10 bases. With V trimmed by 3 bases and J by 9 bases, 8 bases remained unmatched. Germline CDR1 is SGHVS and CDR2 is FQNEAQ. This CDR3 contains 15 residues.

This clone was picked up a small number of times. The genes are TRBV4-2 and TRBJ2-1; the D gene is possibly TRBD2 (5 bases). Germline CDR1 is LGHNA and CDR2 is YNFKEQ. V gave up 0 bases and J gave up 10 bases, with 13 bases separating them. CDR3 size: 14 residues. CDR3 in DNA: TGTGCCAGCAGCCAAGATCGCCTAGCCAGGGAGCAGTTCTTC. This codes for CASSQDRLAREQFF.

The chain combines TRBV7-8 with TRBJ1-5; D not certain. Trimming shortened V by 2 bases and J by 4 bases, and 15 bases separated the two germline ends. This CDR3 has 16 amino acids. In germline, CDR1 is SGHVS, CDR2 FQNEAQ. For the CDR3, the DNA is TGTGCCAGCAGCTTAATGGTGGGCCAAGCAAATCAGCCCCAGCATTTT. This encodes CASSLMVGQANQPQHF.